This TCR beta chain was recovered during a study of shared clonotypes between healthy human individuals (dated by TCRdb to the early 2020s). Broadly, across the study: The cohort included three men and a couple of women between 18 and 49 years of age. To increase sequencing depth and limit assay-specific biases, TCR repertoire library preparation and sequencing were carried out by different laboratories using diverse techniques. To estimate repertoire size and how much clonotypes are shared between individuals, the study performed deep sequencing of blood TCR repertoires from five healthy adults. Leukapheresis yielded between about 0.9 and 9.5 billion PBMCs per donor. For each donor, CD4 naive and CD4 memory were each run on three plates, CD8 naive on two plates, and CD8 memory on one plate.

The sample holds one count of this clone. Its antigen is still unknown. Qualities for individual bases were not recorded, and no much larger clone is one base off. V is clipped by 4 bases and J by 7 bases, and the sequence between their germline boundaries is 16 bases long. The germline V gene encodes CDR1 MNHNS and CDR2 SASEGT. Inclusive of the bounding cysteine and phenylalanine, the CDR3 is 15 residues long. The DNA shown is the 45-base CDR3, in frame from base 1. TCR CDR3 regions were amplified from genomic DNA by multiplex PCR using the deep immunoSEQ assay. Extracted genomic DNA from each cell subset was spread evenly across all wells of several immunoSEQ 96-well plates, with each plate serving as a replicate. Each replicate PCR for sorted subsets received around 200 ng genomic DNA, equal to tens of thousands of T cell genomes. The purified libraries were quantified using a Qubit 3.0 fluorometer, sized with a Bioanalyzer 2100, and then quantified again using the KAPA Library Quantification kit. Each immunoSEQ 96-well plate was sequenced on its own single-read 150-cycle Illumina NextSeq 550 flow cell. Per the source publication's procedure: The immunoSEQ output contained only junctional sequences without quality scores, so filtering could not match that applied to full-length reads. Sequences were annotated with PyIR, a Python wrapper for IgBLAST v1.9, using IMGT germline references to assign V/J genes and CDR3. Any read was removed if the V/J assignment was weak (E-value above 1e-6), the CDR3 was missing, or the read contained stop codons, out-of-frame junctions, or ambiguous translated residues. V3J clonotypes were defined as sequences sharing an identical inferred V gene, J gene, and CDR3 amino acid sequence. Percentage overlap between repertoires was calculated by dividing the number of shared unique clonotypes by the size of the smaller repertoire. RTK rarefaction, the Chao1 estimator, and Recon v2.1 estimates of unobserved clonotypes were used to assess repertoire richness. OLGA was used to compute generation probabilities for all TCRbeta clonotypes that the gDNA method yielded from a few donors. The table was pulled from immuneACCESS by TCRdb, which kept in-frame rearrangements only. Such tables lose some clones; where checked, under half of the loss comes from unresolved V genes, and the rest has no known cause. V and J calls and clone size are those listed in that table; D and trimming were worked out from the DNA. Counted in this sample were 2 million to 2.5 million clones; about 93% of them appeared once. The ten largest clones represent 1.5% to 2% of the sample.

Results the study describes overall, beyond this receptor: Pairwise subsampling indicated that sequencing depth was expected to affect the degree of clonotype sharing among donors. Naive subsets generally had larger estimated clonotype richness than memory subsets did. Across a handful of donors, 4.5% to 6.5% of naive CD4, around 3.5% of naive CD8, about 2.3% of memory CD4, and approximately 0.4% of memory CD8 clonotypes were shared. Only blood was sampled, and tissue TCR repertoires likely differ from those in blood. Even with the large sequencing depth, rarefaction of the sorted-subset datasets indicated that sequencing was incomplete. Because the study included only a small number of donors, the genetic and exposure-history diversity represented was limited. Compared with non-shared clonotypes, clonotypes shared by all four sorted-subset donors had higher generation probabilities.

CD8 naive samples were obtained by positive selection for CCR7 among CD45RO-negative cells, yielding a CD45RA+CCR7+ population from which TemRA cells were excluded. The donors were healthy, HIV-negative adults who had no recently reported acute infections or vaccinations. Only Caucasian adults living in Nashville, Tennessee, USA were represented among the donors. Blood was collected by leukapheresis, and PBMCs were isolated by Ficoll-Histopaque density gradient centrifugation and then cryopreserved in liquid nitrogen vapor phase. Analytical flow cytometry was used to check the purity and quantity of every magnetically sorted T cell population. From each sorted fraction, genomic DNA was isolated and quantified by UV absorbance on a Nanodrop 2000c.

The sequenced sample consisted of naive CD8+ T cells from PBMCs. In the paper's terms, the cell subset or site label means: CD45RA+CCR7+. The V and J segments used are TRBV6-1 and TRBJ1-4; the best D guess is TRBD1, with 5 bases matching. This clonotype originated in a man younger than 30 in good health. Some clones in this sample may be carry-over from other donors' samples. The encoded CDR3 is CASSAGPPGAEKLFF. The DNA reads TGTGCCAGCAGTGCGGGACCTCCTGGGGCTGAAAAACTGTTTTTT.